These 29 T cell receptor beta chains originate from one sample sequenced in a study of vaccination and CD4 T cells after COVID-19. The study sequenced cultured CD4+ T cell DNA using the Oncomine TCR Beta short-read assay. In TCRdb, the PCR reads were re-called with MiXCR into one record per CDR3 protein. The data show 8,000 to 9,000 distinct CDR3 sequences, 40% to 50% seen once. Regarding treatment: approximately 9-day PBMC culture with coronavirus spike peptide pools or control peptides (ViraFEST assay). CD4+ T lymphocytes from the unexposed donor were collected before the COVID-19 pandemic (2011-2018). No cognate antigen is known for these TCRs. Specimen: CD4+ T cells from blood, cultured in vitro. The receptors were sampled from a human donor in good health.

The chain couples TRBV6-1 to TRBJ2-2; no clear D gene. Trimming stripped 8 bases from V and 5 bases from J, with 15 bases between. Germline V gene lookup returns CDR1 MNHNS and CDR2 SASEGT. The CDR3 is 14 residues long. The CDR3: CASPHQLGTGELFF. CDR3 DNA: TGTGCCAGCCCGCACCAGTTGGGGACCGGGGAGCTGTTTTTT.

The chain links TRBV15 to TRBJ2-7; TRBD1 is a possible D gene (5 bases). Germline loops: CDR1 LNHNV, CDR2 YYDKDF (reference sequence). The CDR3 has 16 residues. The V and J ends lost 0 bases and 2 bases respectively, with 14 bases between them. CDR3: CATSRDQTAIPYEQYF. For the CDR3, the DNA is TGTGCCACCAGCAGAGATCAGACAGCGATTCCCTACGAGCAGTACTTC.

The chain links TRBV2 to TRBJ1-5, with D hard to call. Germline V lookup: CDR1 SNHLY, CDR2 FYNNEI. V was trimmed by 3 bases and J by 0 bases, leaving 6 bases between them. The CDR3 is 14 residues long. The CDR3 sequence is CASSDVDSNQPQHF. DNA of the CDR3: TGTGCCAGCAGTGATGTGGATAGCAATCAGCCCCAGCATTTT.

The sample holds a few counts of this clonotype. This sequence joins TRBV6-1 and TRBJ2-3, with 14 bases aligning to TRBD2. The CDR3 extends over 17 amino acids. With 4 bases clipped from V and 3 bases from J, the junction kept 6 bases outside the gene matches. Germline CDR1 is MNHNS and CDR2 is SASEGT. CDR3 nucleotide sequence: TGTGCCAGCAGTGCACCGGGACTAGCGGGAGTGACAGATACGCAGTATTTT. Translation gives CASSAPGLAGVTDTQYF.

V and J are TRBV20-1 and TRBJ2-1; 8 positions match TRBD2. V lost 3 bases and J lost 6; bases outside the gene matches: 7. This CDR3 is built from 14 residues. Looked up from germline, CDR1 is DFQATT and CDR2 is SNEGSKA (reference sequence). CDR3 DNA: TGCAGTGCTAGTTCCGGCGCGGGAGGCAATGAGCAGTTCTTC. Translation: CSASSGAGGNEQFF.

The V call is TRBV20-1, the J call TRBJ2-2; D perhaps matches TRBD2 (5 bases). There are 17 residues in the CDR3. CDR1 DFQATT and CDR2 SNEGSKA come from the germline V gene (reference sequence). The V gene lost 0 bases and the J gene lost 0 bases, with 14 bases spanning the gap. The CDR3 nucleotides are TGCAGTGCTAGAGACATAGCGACTCCCGCGAACACCGGGGAGCTGTTTTTT. Amino acid sequence: CSARDIATPANTGELFF.

This chain joins TRBV5-6 and TRBJ1-2; tentative D call: TRBD1 (5 bases). This CDR3 is built from 14 residues. Germline V gene lookup returns CDR1 SGHDT and CDR2 YYEEEE. V was trimmed by 0 bases and J by 4 bases, leaving 10 bases between them. CDR3 sequence: CASSLDRSLYGYTF. The CDR3 coding sequence is TGTGCCAGCAGCTTGGACAGGAGCCTCTATGGCTACACCTTC.

Points on this clonotype: At one end, the junction sequence differs from germline, possibly due to a read error. The rearrangement joins TRBV28 to TRBJ1-5, with D possibly being TRBD1 (6 bases). From germline, CDR1 is MDHEN and CDR2 SYDVKM. This CDR3 is built from 16 residues. The CDR3 coding sequence is TGTGCCAGCAGTTTATGGTGGGGGCAAAGCAATCAGCCCCAGCACTTT. Translation: CASSLWWGQSNQPQHF.

This clonotype appeared once. The CDR3 sequence is CASRPGQGSYGYTF. The CDR3 nucleotides are TGTGCCAGCAGACCTGGACAGGGGAGCTATGGCTACACCTTC. V usage is TRBV6-1 and J usage is TRBJ1-2; 9 nucleotides agree with TRBD1. There are 14 residues in the CDR3. Germline values: CDR1 MNHNS, CDR2 SASEGT. The V and J ends lost 6 bases and 4 bases, in that order; junction bases with no gene match: 6.

The sample holds a few counts of this clonotype. CDR3 residues: CASSPLTGENYGYTF. CDR3 DNA: TGTGCCAGCAGTCCTCTGACAGGGGAGAACTATGGCTACACCTTC. V is TRBV27 and J is TRBJ1-2, with TRBD1 matching 8 bases. Germline V CDR1 and CDR2: MNHEY, SMNVEV (reference sequence). V shed 5 bases, J shed 2 bases, and the junction held 7 bases outside the gene matches. The CDR3 sequence is 15 residues long.

The V gene is TRBV7-2, the J gene TRBJ1-3, with a weak D call TRBD1 (5 bases). The germline gives CDR1 SGHTA, CDR2 FQGNSA. This CDR3 is 16 amino acids long. Trimming stripped 0 bases from V and 2 bases from J, with 11 bases between. CDR3 loop: CASSLAAAGAGNTIYF. CDR3 DNA: TGTGCCAGCAGCTTAGCGGCGGCGGGGGCTGGAAACACCATATATTTT. Full variable domain (outside the CDR3, taken from reference TRBV7-2 and TRBJ1-3): GAGVSQSPSNKVTEKGKDVELRCDPISGHTALYWYRQSLGQGLEFLIYFQGNSAPDKSGLPSDRFSAERTGGSVSTLTIQRTQQEDSAVYLCASSLAAAGAGNTIYFGEGSWLTVV.

This clonotype was seen more than once but under ten times. As DNA, the CDR3 is TGTGCCAGCAGTTACTCAAACCGGATCGCAGGTTTTCTCTACGAGCAGTACTTC. Translating it yields CASSYSNRIAGFLYEQYF. The J gene is TRBJ2-7, the V gene TRBV6-5; D call uncertain. Germline lookup yields CDR1 MNHEY and CDR2 SVGAGI. Trimming left V 0 bases short and J 3 bases short, with 21 bases between. The CDR3 is made up of 18 amino acids.

This chain joins TRBV20-1 and TRBJ2-7; 9 bases agree with TRBD1. Germline lookup yields CDR1 DFQATT and CDR2 SNEGSKA (reference sequence). Losses at the gene ends were 4 bases for V and 7 bases for J; bases not matched to a gene: 8. The CDR3 totals 13 residues. The CDR3 nucleotides are TGCAGTGCTATCCGACAGGGGGGAAAAGAGCAGTACTTC. Protein product: CSAIRQGGKEQYF.

The chain uses TRBV6-2 or TRBV6-3 and TRBJ2-2; D is uncertain. The V gene lost 2 bases and the J gene lost 0 bases, with 16 bases spanning the gap. The CDR3 has 18 amino acids. The V gene's germline CDR1 is MNHEY and CDR2 SVGEGT. In DNA, the CDR3 is TGTGCCAGCAGTTACACTGGCAGCCCCCGAACGAACACCGGGGAGCTGTTTTTT. It specifies CASSYTGSPRTNTGELFF.

This clonotype was counted a few times. The CDR3 region has the DNA TGTGCCAGCAAGGGACTAAGCGGAGAGCAGTACTTC. It yields the protein CASKGLSGEQYF. This chain connects TRBV7-6 to TRBJ2-7, with 7 positions matching TRBD2. Trimming cost V 7 bases and J 7 bases; bases outside gene matches: 7. Per germline, CDR1 SGHVS and CDR2 FNYEAQ. The CDR3 runs 12 residues.

This clonotype was seen more than once but under ten times. The chain combines TRBV7-2 with TRBJ1-5, with D perhaps TRBD1 (6 bases). V lost 1 base to trimming and J lost 7 bases, with 11 bases between them. Germline CDR1 SGHTA, CDR2 FQGNSA. This CDR3 has 14 residues. The CDR3 loop is CASSLDRASQPQHF. Written as DNA, the CDR3 is TGTGCCAGCAGCTTAGACAGGGCCTCCCAGCCCCAGCATTTT.

The table lists this clonotype with a count of one. V and J are TRBV4-2 and TRBJ2-2; a possible D gene is TRBD2 (5 bases). Per the germline V gene, CDR1 is LGHNA and CDR2 is YNFKEQ. The CDR3 covers 16 residues. V lost 4 bases to trimming and J lost 1 base, with 13 bases between them. CDR3 coding DNA: TGTGCCAGCAGCCGGGAGAGTAGCAGGAACACCGGGGAGCTGTTTTTT. This translates into CASSRESSRNTGELFF.

This clonotype appeared a few times. CDR3: CASSSSREGSFGYTF. Written as DNA, the CDR3 is TGTGCCAGCAGCTCCTCCCGGGAGGGCAGCTTTGGCTACACCTTC. The chain recombines TRBV7-2 with TRBJ1-2; no definite D call. Germline CDR1 reads SGHTA; CDR2 reads FQGNSA. The CDR3 is made up of 15 amino acids. The ends were cut back, 4 bases at V and 7 bases at J, with 19 bases in the middle.

This chain connects TRBV5-4 to TRBJ2-3; D not certain. This CDR3 region has 13 residues. V lost 0 bases and J lost 5, with 7 bases in between. Germline CDR1 reads SGHNT; CDR2 reads YYREEE (reference sequence). The CDR3 loop is CASSLVHRDTQYF. In DNA form, the CDR3 reads TGTGCCAGCAGCTTGGTACACCGAGATACGCAGTATTTT.

The rearrangement joins TRBV7-2 to TRBJ2-3; no firm D call. V lost 7 bases and J 4 bases, leaving 18 bases between the germline ends. The CDR3 has 15 amino acids. Per the germline V gene, CDR1 is SGHTA and CDR2 is FQGNSA. The CDR3 nucleotides are TGTGCCAGCACCTCCGCGCCGTTTGGGGCAGATACGCAGTATTTT. Translation: CASTSAPFGADTQYF.

The chain recombines TRBV10-3 with TRBJ2-5; D gene unclear. Trimming removed 4 bases from V and 4 bases from J, with 13 bases in between. The V gene's germline CDR1 is ENHRY and CDR2 SYGVKD. CDR3 size: 14 residues. The CDR3 DNA is TGTGCCATCAGTGGTGGCCCCCCCCCAGAGACCCAGTACTTC. The encoded protein is CAISGGPPPETQYF.

This chain joins TRBV7-9 and TRBJ2-7, with 7 bases that match TRBD1. The CDR3 has 15 amino acids. Germline V gene lookup returns CDR1 SEHNR and CDR2 FQNEAQ (reference sequence). V dropped 4 bases and J dropped 3; count of bases not matched to a gene: 9. CDR3 sequence: CASSSPGQTYYEQYF. The CDR3 nucleotides are TGTGCCAGCAGCTCCCCGGGACAGACCTACTACGAGCAGTACTTC.

The V gene is TRBV28, the J gene TRBJ2-7, with D perhaps being TRBD1 or TRBD2 (6 bases each). Germline CDR1 reads MDHEN; CDR2 reads SYDVKM. The CDR3 has 13 amino acids. V lost 3 bases, J lost 3 bases, and 9 bases lay in between. In DNA form, the CDR3 reads TGTGCCAGCAGTTTGGGGGGCCTCTACGAGCAGTACTTC. This codes for CASSLGGLYEQYF.

The chain joins TRBV20-1 to TRBJ1-2; D possibly corresponds to TRBD1 (6 bases). Germline CDR1 is DFQATT and CDR2 is SNEGSKA (reference sequence). This CDR3 has 13 residues. The V end lost 1 base, the J end lost 5 bases, and 11 bases lay between the germline ends. CDR3 residues: CSARVAGAYGYTF. As DNA, the CDR3 is TGCAGTGCTAGAGTGGCAGGGGCATATGGCTACACCTTC.

The sample holds one count of this clonotype. The CDR3 DNA follows: TGTGCCAGTAGTACGGTTAACTATGGCTACACCTTC. It yields the protein CASSTVNYGYTF. The genes are TRBV19 and TRBJ1-2; no clear D gene. Trimming cost V 4 bases and J 1 base, with 4 bases left between them. CDR1 is LNHDA, CDR2 SQIVND, per germline (reference sequence). CDR3 length: 12 residues.

The chain combines TRBV12-3 or TRBV12-4 with TRBJ1-2; no clear D gene. V was trimmed by 8 bases and J by 2 bases, leaving 12 bases between them. This CDR3 comprises 13 residues. CDR3 in DNA: TGTGCCAGCCAACTAAGAGGCAACTATGGCTACACCTTC. It yields the protein CASQLRGNYGYTF.

A single count supports this clonotype. This chain uses TRBV7-2 with TRBJ2-4; 7 bases agree with TRBD1. V lost 0 bases and J lost 0; bases outside the gene matches: 2. CDR1 is SGHTA, CDR2 FQGNSA, per germline. CDR3 length: 16 amino acids. The CDR3 bases are TGTGCCAGCAGCTTAGCGACAGGGATAGCCAAAAACATTCAGTACTTC. Amino acid sequence: CASSLATGIAKNIQYF.

This chain links TRBV2 with TRBJ2-2; no definite D call. Germline CDR1 and CDR2: SNHLY and FYNNEI. V lost 7 bases and J 6 bases, leaving 12 bases between the germline ends. The CDR3 runs to 13 residues. CDR3 DNA: TGTGCCAGCATTCTACGAGGAGCCGGGGAGCTGTTTTTT. Translating gives CASILRGAGELFF.

The sample holds a few counts of this clonotype. The chain uses TRBV6-5 and TRBJ1-2; D gene ambiguous. The CDR3 length is 14 residues. V lost 0 bases and J lost 8, with 13 bases in between. CDR1 is MNHEY, CDR2 SVGAGI, per germline. CDR3 DNA sequence: TGTGCCAGCAGTTACTCGAACCGCCTCGCGGGCTACACCTTC. Translation gives CASSYSNRLAGYTF.